This T cell receptor beta chain was sequenced for a study of shared clonotypes between healthy human individuals. CD8 cells regarded as naive lacked CD45RO, were positively chosen for CCR7, and omitted terminally differentiated effector memory CD45RA+ cells. The donors, healthy adults who were HIV-negative, had experienced no recent acute infections or vaccinations. The junction had 12 bases not matched to a gene; V was cut back by 4 bases and J by 3 bases. Germline values: CDR1 MRHNA, CDR2 SNTAGT. The CDR3 runs to 17 residues. Profiled with immunoSEQ multiplex PCR; TCRdb holds only in-frame clones, not every one. Of millions of clones listed, just over 90% are singletons.

The rearrangement uses TRBV6-4 and TRBJ2-7; 10 bases map to TRBD1. The source is a man aged 18-30 years in good health. Some clones in this sample may be carry-over from other donors' samples. The sequenced sample was naive CD8+ T cells from PBMCs. The DNA of the CDR3 is TGTGCCAGCAGTGCAACGGGGGGACAGGGGTCCTTCTACGAGCAGTACTTC. Its translation is CASSATGGQGSFYEQYF.